These 30 T cell receptor beta chains share one sample of origin, sequenced in a study of blood T cell repertoires in COVID-19. Generated by immunoSEQ multiplex PCR, the TCRdb table keeps only in-frame clones and is missing some. The sample carries about 240,000 clones, around 89% recorded once. Material for sequencing was PBMCs or T cells enriched from blood (not recorded which). Receptors originate from a woman between 25 and 40 years old who had recovered from COVID-19.

This clone was picked up one time. The rearrangement links TRBV6-6 to TRBJ2-7; 8 bases map to TRBD2. CDR3 size: 17 residues. The V and J ends lost 5 bases and 7 bases, in that order; junction bases with no gene match: 19. CDR1 is MNHNY, CDR2 SVGAGI, per germline (reference sequence). The CDR3 DNA sequence: TGTGCCAGCAGTCGGTCCGTAACGGGAGGGACCCTAGGGGAGCAGTACTTC. It codes for CASSRSVTGGTLGEQYF.

The chain employs TRBV5-1 and TRBJ2-6; 7 bases line up with TRBD1. V trimming: 4 bases; J trimming: 0 bases; junction bases outside the gene matches: 10. In germline, CDR1 is SGHRS, CDR2 YFSETQ. The CDR3 is 18 amino acids. This chain's CDR3 is CASSPSWGQYSGANVLTF. The CDR3, as DNA: TGCGCCAGCAGCCCCTCGTGGGGACAGTACTCTGGGGCCAACGTCCTGACTTTC.

In its sample, this clone was seen once. The chain employs TRBV7-2 and TRBJ1-5; D gene uncertain. V lost 5 bases and J lost 7, with 12 bases in between. This CDR3 is 13 amino acids long. The germline CDR1 and CDR2 sequences are SGHTA and FQGNSA. CDR3 bases: TGTGCCAGCAGCCCTCAGCGGGGACAGCCCCAGCATTTT. Protein product: CASSPQRGQPQHF.

The chain joins TRBV7-9 to TRBJ2-1; TRBD2 matches 7 bases. V trimming: 4 bases; J trimming: 4 bases; junction bases outside the gene matches: 7. This CDR3 has 15 amino acids. Germline-derived CDR1 and CDR2 are SEHNR and FQNEAQ (reference sequence). The CDR3 bases are TGTGCCAGCAGCTCCCTAGCGGAAATGTACAATGAGCAGTTCTTC. Translation gives CASSSLAEMYNEQFF.

The CDR3 bases are TGTGCCAGCAGCTTTAATGCCATACTCTACCCTATGATTGTTGGCTACACCTTC. Protein sequence: CASSFNAILYPMIVGYTF. The V call is TRBV5-4, the J call TRBJ1-2; D ambiguous. The CDR3 covers 18 residues. V was trimmed by 2 bases and J by 7 bases, leaving 27 bases between them. Germline CDR1 SGHNT, CDR2 YYREEE (reference sequence).

This rearrangement joins TRBV29-1 to TRBJ1-3; no definite D call. Trimming removed 7 bases from V and 4 bases from J, with 8 bases in between. The CDR3 loop spans 11 amino acids. Per germline, CDR1 SQVTM and CDR2 ANQGSEA. In DNA form, the CDR3 reads TGCAGCGGAGGAACCGGAAACACCATATATTTT. It encodes CSGGTGNTIYF.

This chain joins TRBV19 and TRBJ1-6, with a tentative D call TRBD1 (5 bases). The CDR3 contains 15 residues. Germline values: CDR1 LNHDA, CDR2 SQIVND (reference sequence). V shed 3 bases and J shed 8 bases, with 14 bases lying between them. The CDR3: CASSISGEEDSPLHF. The CDR3, as DNA: TGTGCCAGTAGTATTTCGGGGGAAGAGGATTCACCCCTCCACTTT.

This clone was detected only once. V gene TRBV19 combines with J gene TRBJ1-5, with unresolved D. Germline values: CDR1 LNHDA, CDR2 SQIVND (reference sequence). Deletions cut 6 bases from V and 5 bases from J, with 14 bases between. The CDR3 totals 14 residues. The CDR3, as DNA: TGTGCCAGTAGCACCTCCCTCCCAGATCAGCCCCAGCATTTT. Protein sequence: CASSTSLPDQPQHF.

The chain recombines TRBV11-2 with TRBJ1-1, with 8 bases identical to TRBD1. The V gene's germline CDR1 is SGHAT and CDR2 FQNNGV. This CDR3 region has 14 residues. With 4 bases clipped from V and 12 bases from J, the junction kept 13 bases outside the gene matches. Written as DNA, the CDR3 is TGTGCCAGCAGCTCGAACCGGGACAGGTCTGAGCCTTTCTTT. This encodes CASSSNRDRSEPFF.

The chain has TRBV3-1 (or the pseudogene TRBV3-2) and TRBJ1-6; D unclear. Trimming left V 3 bases short and J 5 bases short, with 17 bases between. CDR3 length: 17 amino acids. Germline lookup yields CDR1 LGHDT and CDR2 YNNKEL (reference sequence). The DNA for the CDR3 is TGTGCCAGCAGCCAGGTTTCCGGGTCAACTAATAATTCACCCCTCCACTTT. Amino acid sequence: CASSQVSGSTNNSPLHF.

Turning to this clone: Other nucleotide sequences in the sample specify the same CDR3. This chain uses TRBV3-1 (or the pseudogene TRBV3-2) with TRBJ1-1; tentative D call: TRBD1 (6 bases). V dropped 6 bases and J dropped 1 base, with 12 bases sitting between them. The CDR3 loop spans 14 amino acids. Germline loops: CDR1 LGHDT, CDR2 YNNKEL (reference sequence). The CDR3 DNA sequence: TGTGCCAGCAGTCAACTACAGGGGAACACTGAAGCTTTCTTT. Residues: CASSQLQGNTEAFF.

This clone has a handful of counts. The chain couples TRBV7-2 to TRBJ2-5; 15 nucleotides line up with TRBD2. This CDR3 comprises 18 residues. The germline V gene has CDR1 SGHTA and CDR2 FQGNSA. V shed 5 bases and J 2 bases; nucleotides not matched to a gene: 9. The CDR3, as DNA: TGTGCCAGCAGCCATGGGACTAGCGGGAGGAGGAGGCAAGAGACCCAGTACTTC. Protein sequence: CASSHGTSGRRRQETQYF.

The V and J genes are TRBV7-2 and TRBJ2-7, with D maybe TRBD2 (6 bases). CDR1 is SGHTA, CDR2 FQGNSA, per germline. CDR3 length equals 14 residues. Between the trimmed V and J ends, which lost 1 base and 6 bases, there was a span of 13 bases. The CDR3 protein is CASSLDAGSLEQYF. The CDR3 DNA reads as TGTGCCAGCAGCTTAGACGCGGGATCCCTCGAGCAGTACTTC. Full variable domain (outside the CDR3, taken from reference TRBV7-2 and TRBJ2-7): GAGVSQSPSNKVTEKGKDVELRCDPISGHTALYWYRQSLGQGLEFLIYFQGNSAPDKSGLPSDRFSAERTGGSVSTLTIQRTQQEDSAVYLCASSLDAGSLEQYFGPGTRLTVT.

The CDR3 DNA reads TGTGCCTGGAGTGTACAGGCCTATAATTCACCCCTCCACTTT. This gives the protein CAWSVQAYNSPLHF. The chain uses TRBV30 and TRBJ1-6, with D perhaps matching TRBD1 (5 bases). Germline CDR1 GTSNPN, CDR2 SVGIG (reference sequence). The CDR3 extends over 14 amino acids. The V and J ends lost 0 bases and 2 bases respectively, with 5 bases between them.

The V gene is TRBV19, the J gene TRBJ1-2; D may be TRBD1 (6 bases). V was trimmed by 1 base and J by 3 bases, leaving 12 bases between them. Per germline, CDR1 LNHDA and CDR2 SQIVND (reference sequence). The CDR3 loop spans 15 amino acids. CDR3 loop: CASSIGQVRYYGYTF. CDR3 DNA sequence: TGTGCCAGTAGTATAGGACAGGTCCGCTACTATGGCTACACCTTC.

The V gene is TRBV2, the J gene TRBJ1-2, with a tentative D call TRBD1 (6 bases). Trimming stripped 5 bases from V and 7 bases from J, with 17 bases between. The germline V gene encodes CDR1 SNHLY and CDR2 FYNNEI. The CDR3 has 14 residues. CDR3 protein: CASSMTGPSGGYTF. The CDR3 region has the DNA TGTGCCAGCAGTATGACAGGACCCTCGGGTGGCTACACCTTC. Looking up the rest from reference TRBV2 and TRBJ1-2 gives the full variable domain: EPEVTQTPSHQVTQMGQEVILRCVPISNHLYFYWYRQILGQKVEFLVSFYNNEISEKSEIFDDQFSVERPDGSNFTLKIRSTKLEDSAMYFCASSMTGPSGGYTFGSGTRLTVV.

The chain couples TRBV19 to TRBJ1-1, with 7 nucleotides matching TRBD1. Trimming removed 9 bases from V and 8 bases from J; junction bases left unmatched: 12. The CDR3 has 13 amino acids. CDR1 and CDR2 (germline): LNHDA, SQIVND (reference sequence). In DNA, the CDR3 is TGTGCCAGCCTCACCCTACAGGGGAGGGAAGCTTTCTTT. This codes for CASLTLQGREAFF.

The gene calls are TRBV4-3 and TRBJ1-3, with 8 bases lining up with TRBD1. CDR1 and CDR2 from the germline V gene are LGHNA and YSLEER. Unmatched junction bases numbered 9, after V lost 1 base and J lost 7 bases. CDR3 length: 16 amino acids. In nucleotides, the CDR3 is TGCGCCAGCAGCCAAGTAAATGGACAGGGTGGGAACACCATATATTTT. Amino acids: CASSQVNGQGGNTIYF.

The chain couples TRBV7-6 to TRBJ1-1, with 8 bases identical to TRBD1. Germline V CDR1 and CDR2: SGHVS, FNYEAQ. The trim removed 2 bases at V and 4 bases at J, leaving 6 bases unmatched. There are 15 residues in the CDR3. In DNA, the CDR3 is TGTGCCAGCAGCTTAATGATACAGGGGGGCACTGAAGCTTTCTTT. Translated, it gives CASSLMIQGGTEAFF.

This chain uses TRBV9 with TRBJ1-4; 8 bases line up with TRBD1. V trimming: 3 bases; J trimming: 0 bases; junction bases outside the gene matches: 13. The CDR3 runs to 19 residues. Germline CDR1 is SGDLS and CDR2 is YYNGEE. The CDR3 bases are TGTGCCAGCAGCGCTAAACGACAGGGGTTTGGAGCAACTAATGAAAAACTGTTTTTT. Translating gives CASSAKRQGFGATNEKLFF.

The rearrangement uses TRBV3-1 (or the pseudogene TRBV3-2) and TRBJ2-7; 9 bases are shared with TRBD2. V shed 2 bases, J shed 1 base, and the junction held 0 bases outside the gene matches. CDR3 size: 14 residues. CDR1 is LGHDT, CDR2 YNNKEL, per germline (reference sequence). DNA for the CDR3: TGTGCCAGCAGCCAACTAGCGGGGTCCTACGAGCAGTACTTC. Protein: CASSQLAGSYEQYF.

This rearrangement joins TRBV24-1 to TRBJ2-1; 12 bases line up with TRBD2. Germline V CDR1 and CDR2: KGHDR, SFDVKD. V shed 4 bases and J 14 bases; nucleotides not matched to a gene: 11. The CDR3 has 15 amino acids. This CDR3 is CATSDYPSGRARKFF. The CDR3 DNA is TGTGCCACCAGTGACTACCCTAGCGGGAGGGCCAGGAAGTTCTTC.

This clone appeared a single time. V is TRBV19 and J is TRBJ1-1; 8 bases are shared with TRBD1. CDR3 size: 14 residues. V lost 7 bases and J lost 4; bases outside the gene matches: 8. Germline V gene sequence: CDR1 LNHDA, CDR2 SQIVND (reference sequence). DNA for the CDR3: TGTGCCAGTATTAACCCGGGGACAGGCACTGAAGCTTTCTTT. Translated, it gives CASINPGTGTEAFF.

V gene TRBV7-2 combines with J gene TRBJ2-7, with TRBD2 identical over 8 bases. J gave up 3 bases and V 10 bases, and 14 bases lay outside the gene matches. Looked up from germline, CDR1 is SGHTA and CDR2 is FQGNSA. The length of the CDR3 is 15 residues. The CDR3 region is CATSGGGTFRYEQYF. CDR3 nucleotide sequence: TGTGCCACCTCCGGGGGGGGGACTTTCCGCTACGAGCAGTACTTC. The full variable domain, rest sourced from reference TRBV7-2 and TRBJ2-7, is GAGVSQSPSNKVTEKGKDVELRCDPISGHTALYWYRQSLGQGLEFLIYFQGNSAPDKSGLPSDRFSAERTGGSVSTLTIQRTQQEDSAVYLCATSGGGTFRYEQYFGPGTRLTVT.

This sequence joins TRBV6-5 and TRBJ1-2, with 9 nucleotides matching TRBD1. V lost 5 bases, J lost 0 bases, and 4 bases stayed unmatched. This CDR3 contains 15 residues. The V gene's germline CDR1 is MNHEY and CDR2 SVGAGI. CDR3 DNA: TGTGCCAGCAGTCGCGACAGGGGGTCTAACTATGGCTACACCTTC. This gives the protein CASSRDRGSNYGYTF.

The gene calls are TRBV9 and TRBJ2-1; 12 positions agree with TRBD2. J was trimmed by 9 bases and V by 2 bases; bases with no gene match: 9. Germline V CDR1 and CDR2: SGDLS, YYNGEE. The CDR3 extends over 16 amino acids. Written as DNA, the CDR3 is TGTGCCAGCAGCGTGGGCCGACTAGCGGGAGCTATTGAGCAGTTCTTC. This encodes CASSVGRLAGAIEQFF.

The J gene is TRBJ2-3, the V gene TRBV19; 10 positions match TRBD2. V lost 3 bases, J lost 6 bases, and 3 bases stayed unmatched. The CDR3 has 14 residues. CDR1 and CDR2 from the germline V gene are LNHDA and SQIVND (reference sequence). The CDR3 loop reads CASSISGRKDTQYF. The CDR3 DNA reads as TGTGCCAGTAGTATTAGCGGGAGGAAGGATACGCAGTATTTT.

This clone was counted a few times. The chain has TRBV10-3 and TRBJ1-1; D unclear. CDR1 and CDR2 (germline): ENHRY, SYGVKD. The ends were cut back, 0 bases at V and 1 base at J, with 6 bases in the middle. The CDR3 is 14 residues long. The CDR3 DNA follows: TGTGCCATCAGTGAGTCGCCGGGGAACACTGAAGCTTTCTTT. Protein: CAISESPGNTEAFF.

This clone has only a few counts. The V gene is TRBV9, the J gene TRBJ1-2, with a possible D match to TRBD1 (6 bases). This CDR3 contains 16 residues. Trimming pared 3 bases from V and 4 bases from J, leaving 19 bases between. CDR1 is SGDLS, CDR2 YYNGEE, per germline. The CDR3 loop reads CASSGLGAGAGYGYTF. Written as DNA, the CDR3 is TGTGCCAGCAGCGGCCTAGGAGCGGGGGCTGGCTATGGCTACACCTTC.

V gene TRBV7-9 combines with J gene TRBJ1-1, with D maybe TRBD1 (6 bases). The germline gives CDR1 SEHNR, CDR2 FQNEAQ (reference sequence). This CDR3 spans 12 amino acids. Trimming took 11 bases from V and 0 from J, leaving 10 bases between them. CDR3 amino acids: CAGGGMNTEAFF. The CDR3 DNA reads TGTGCCGGGGGCGGCATGAACACTGAAGCTTTCTTT.